These 29 T cell receptor beta chains were sequenced from one sample in a study of human T cells and chemical hapten exposure. TCRdb passed the RACE reads through MiXCR, listing each CDR3 protein once. The sample includes 71,000 or so distinct CDR3 sequences, approximately 9.8% of them seen just once. Time point in this sample: patch test 1, 2 weeks after DPC sensitization. As for treatment: therapeutic diphenylcyclopropenone sensitization with weekly scalp DPC. This material consisted of whole blood, taken in connection with sensitization to the hapten diphenylcyclopropenone (DPC). The receptors originated from a woman in her thirties or forties with alopecia areata. Some clones in this sample may be carry-over from other donors' samples.

The chain has TRBV18 and TRBJ2-6, with 9 bases lining up with TRBD1. Germline CDR1 KGHSH, CDR2 LQKENI. This CDR3 has 17 residues. The V and J ends lost 3 bases and 2 bases, in that order; junction bases with no gene match: 5. The CDR3 loop reads CASSPNTGGAGANVLTF. The CDR3 nucleotides are TGTGCCAGCTCACCGAATACAGGGGGCGCTGGGGCCAACGTCCTGACTTTC.

This clonotype occurred many times. The chain couples TRBV2 to TRBJ2-3; D unresolved. Between the trimmed V and J ends, which lost 2 bases and 4 bases, there was a span of 13 bases. There are 15 residues in the CDR3. Germline assignment: CDR1 SNHLY and CDR2 FYNNEI. The CDR3 nucleotides read TGTGCCAGCAGTGAATTTCGCGCCGCGGCAGATACGCAGTATTTT. Encoded protein: CASSEFRAAADTQYF.

This clonotype was observed at least ten times. The chain has TRBV4-2 and TRBJ2-5; 9 bases agree with TRBD1. This CDR3 has 15 residues. CDR1 is LGHNA and CDR2 is YNFKEQ in the germline V gene. Losses at the gene ends were 0 bases for V and 7 bases for J; bases not matched to a gene: 6. CDR3 sequence (DNA): TGTGCCAGCAGCCAAGATAAAGGGACAGGGCGGACCCAGTACTTC. Protein: CASSQDKGTGRTQYF.

This clonotype was detected ten times or more. V is TRBV27 and J is TRBJ2-2; TRBD1 matches at 8 bases. The CDR3 spans 14 residues. With 5 bases clipped from V and 8 bases from J, the junction kept 7 bases outside the gene matches. Germline V CDR1 and CDR2: MNHEY, SMNVEV (reference sequence). This chain's CDR3 is CASSPDRGVGELFF. The CDR3 coding sequence is TGTGCCAGCAGTCCCGACAGGGGCGTAGGGGAGCTGTTTTTT.

Many counts were recorded for this clonotype. The chain links TRBV20-1 to TRBJ2-1; 13 positions agree with TRBD2. V lost 1 base, J lost 4 bases, and 7 bases stayed unmatched. Looked up from germline, CDR1 is DFQATT and CDR2 is SNEGSKA (reference sequence). The CDR3 runs 17 residues. This chain's CDR3 is CSARGMTSGGQYNEQFF. The DNA of the CDR3 is TGCAGTGCTAGAGGCATGACTAGCGGGGGGCAGTACAATGAGCAGTTCTTC.

This clonotype appeared many times. The chain uses TRBV29-1 and TRBJ2-7; D is perhaps TRBD1 or TRBD2 (5 bases each). Germline CDR1 is SQVTM and CDR2 is ANQGSEA. The V gene lost 7 bases and the J gene lost 4 bases, with 20 bases spanning the gap. There are 14 residues in the CDR3. The chain's CDR3 is CSASGRQGSYEQYF. Written as DNA, the CDR3 is TGCAGCGCCTCGGGACGCCAGGGTAGTTACGAGCAGTACTTC.

This clonotype was observed at least ten times. The chain links TRBV12-3 or TRBV12-4 to TRBJ2-3; D uncertain. V lost 5 bases, J lost 2 bases, and 14 bases lay in between. The CDR3 spans 15 residues. In DNA, the CDR3 is TGTGCCAGCAGTCCCGCCAGCGCCATCACAGATACGCAGTATTTT. Its protein is CASSPASAITDTQYF.

This clonotype was recorded at least ten times. The chain is built from TRBV7-2 and TRBJ2-5; 8 bases map to TRBD1. This CDR3 is built from 13 residues. Germline CDR1 and CDR2: SGHTA and FQGNSA. V lost 5 bases to trimming and J lost 7 bases; unmatched junction nucleotides: 6. This CDR3 reads CASSIGQGGTQYF. The CDR3 bases are TGTGCCAGCAGCATTGGACAGGGAGGGACCCAGTACTTC. The entire variable domain, with the rest obtained from reference TRBV7-2 and TRBJ2-5, is as follows: GAGVSQSPSNKVTEKGKDVELRCDPISGHTALYWYRQSLGQGLEFLIYFQGNSAPDKSGLPSDRFSAERTGGSVSTLTIQRTQQEDSAVYLCASSIGQGGTQYFGPGTRLLVL.

A note on this clonotype: This clone may be a read error of a much larger clone one base away. The rearrangement links TRBV20-1 to TRBJ1-3; the match to TRBD1 covers 7 bases. This CDR3 region has 14 residues. The germline CDR1 and CDR2 sequences are DFQATT and SNEGSKA (reference sequence). The CDR3 DNA reads as TGCAGTGCTCGCAGGGGGGGCTCTGGATACACCATATATTTT. Translated, it gives CSARRGGSGYTIYF.

This clonotype was found many times. This chain uses TRBV30 with TRBJ2-1; 7 bases match TRBD1. The V gene's germline CDR1 is GTSNPN and CDR2 SVGIG (reference sequence). CDR3 length: 13 residues. Trimming removed 1 base from V and 4 bases from J; junction bases left unmatched: 1. As DNA, the CDR3 is TGTGCCTGGAGTGGGGACAGTTACAATGAGCAGTTCTTC. It yields the protein CAWSGDSYNEQFF.

This clonotype was seen more than once but under ten times. The chain has TRBV6-6 and TRBJ1-5; D is possibly TRBD1 (5 bases). The CDR3 consists of 16 residues. The ends were cut back, 6 bases at V and 6 bases at J, with 21 bases in the middle. Germline V lookup: CDR1 MNHNY, CDR2 SVGAGI (reference sequence). The CDR3 sequence is CASSLIRVGRGQPQHF. Here the CDR3 DNA reads TGTGCCAGCAGCCTTATTAGGGTGGGACGGGGTCAGCCCCAGCATTTT.

V gene TRBV29-1 combines with J gene TRBJ2-5; the D gene is possibly TRBD1 (7 bases). Per germline, CDR1 SQVTM and CDR2 ANQGSEA. This CDR3 has 14 residues. V lost 1 base and J 4 bases, leaving 13 bases between the germline ends. The CDR3 region has the DNA TGCAGCGTTGAAGTAACGCAGGGGGGAGAGACCCAGTACTTC. It yields the protein CSVEVTQGGETQYF. The whole variable domain, remainder taken from reference TRBV29-1 and TRBJ2-5, is SAVISQKPSRDICQRGTSLTIQCQVDSQVTMMFWYRQQPGQSLTLIATANQGSEATYESGFVIDKFPISRPNLTFSTLTVSNMSPEDSSIYLCSVEVTQGGETQYFGPGTRLLVL.

The V call is TRBV12-3 or TRBV12-4, the J call TRBJ1-5; the D gene is possibly TRBD1 (5 bases). The CDR3 has 12 residues. The V end lost 7 bases, the J end lost 6 bases, and 10 bases lay between the germline ends. CDR3 sequence reads: CASTRGTQPQHF. The CDR3 DNA sequence: TGTGCCAGCACCCGAGGGACTCAGCCCCAGCATTTT.

In its sample, this clonotype was seen many times. Here the CDR3 DNA reads TGCAGTGCTAGAGATTGGAGGGGACGCGAGCAGTACTTC. Residues: CSARDWRGREQYF. The V call is TRBV20-1, the J call TRBJ2-7; D is possibly TRBD2 (6 bases). Trimming pared 0 bases from V and 6 bases from J, leaving 12 bases between. Germline CDR1 DFQATT, CDR2 SNEGSKA (reference sequence). This CDR3 contains 13 residues.

This clonotype was detected ten times or more. The V call is TRBV3-1, the J call TRBJ2-2; D unclear. The CDR3 covers 14 residues. Between the trimmed V and J ends, which lost 1 base and 4 bases, there was a span of 7 bases. Germline CDR1 is LGHDT and CDR2 is YNNKEL (reference sequence). CDR3 loop: CASSQAGSTGELFF. CDR3 nucleotide sequence: TGTGCCAGCAGCCAAGCGGGCAGCACCGGGGAGCTGTTTTTT. The full variable domain, completed using reference TRBV3-1 and TRBJ2-2, is DTAVSQTPKYLVTQMGNDKSIKCEQNLGHDTMYWYKQDSKKFLKIMFSYNNKELIINETVPNRFSPKSPDKAHLNLHINSLELGDSAVYFCASSQAGSTGELFFGEGSRLTVL.

The table lists this clonotype with many counts. CDR3 loop: CASSPGTGKETQYF. The CDR3 DNA sequence: TGCGCCAGCAGCCCGGGGACAGGGAAAGAGACCCAGTACTTC. The chain links TRBV5-1 to TRBJ2-5, with 9 bases that match TRBD1. The germline V gene has CDR1 SGHRS and CDR2 YFSETQ. The CDR3 has 14 amino acids. The V and J ends lost 4 bases and 3 bases, in that order; junction bases with no gene match: 4.

At least ten counts were recorded for this clonotype. The rearrangement uses TRBV5-4 and TRBJ2-3, with TRBD1 matching 10 bases. The CDR3 length is 16 residues. The V segment lost 0 bases and the J segment 4 bases; nucleotides outside the gene matches: 5. CDR1 and CDR2 (germline): SGHNT, YYREEE (reference sequence). The CDR3 sequence is CASSLAGTGDADTQYF. The DNA for the CDR3 is TGTGCCAGCAGCTTGGCGGGGACAGGGGACGCAGATACGCAGTATTTT.

In its sample, this clonotype was seen many times. CDR3 protein: CASSSLRGGEQYF. CDR3 sequence (DNA): TGTGCCAGCAGCTCTCTCAGGGGTGGAGAGCAGTACTTC. The genes are TRBV7-8 and TRBJ2-7; TRBD1 might be the D (6 bases). The CDR3 totals 13 residues. V was pared by 4 bases and J by 7 bases, with 14 bases between. Germline values: CDR1 SGHVS, CDR2 FQNEAQ.

The sample holds many counts of this clonotype. The rearrangement links TRBV6-6 to TRBJ1-4; a weak D match, TRBD1 (6 bases). The V gene's germline CDR1 is MNHNY and CDR2 SVGAGI (reference sequence). The CDR3 contains 12 residues. V shed 4 bases and J shed 10 bases, with 10 bases lying between them. The CDR3 DNA sequence: TGTGCCAGCAGTTCCCTCAGGGGAAAACTGTTTTTT. Protein: CASSSLRGKLFF.

This clonotype was detected many times. V is TRBV12-3 or TRBV12-4 and J is TRBJ1-1; D unresolved. Trimming shortened V by 5 bases and J by 0 bases, and 10 bases separated the two germline ends. The CDR3 has 14 residues. CDR3 sequence reads: CASSRSTVNTEAFF. For the CDR3, the DNA is TGTGCCAGCAGTCGATCCACAGTGAACACTGAAGCTTTCTTT.

This clonotype was seen repeatedly, ten times or more. The chain carries TRBV6-1 and TRBJ1-4, with 7 bases lining up with TRBD1. This CDR3 has 13 amino acids. Germline CDR1 reads MNHNS; CDR2 reads SASEGT. The V segment lost 6 bases and the J segment 8 bases; nucleotides outside the gene matches: 6. The CDR3 protein is CASRPGQLEKLFF. DNA of the CDR3: TGTGCCAGCAGGCCGGGACAGCTAGAAAAACTGTTTTTT.

This clonotype was seen more than once but under ten times. The V and J genes are TRBV20-1 and TRBJ2-7; D could derive from TRBD1 or TRBD2 (5 bases each). Germline V gene sequence: CDR1 DFQATT, CDR2 SNEGSKA (reference sequence). The CDR3 is made up of 12 amino acids. The germline V and J ends were trimmed by 4 bases and 2 bases, with 9 bases remaining between them. The CDR3 loop reads CSATRDPYEQYF. CDR3 nucleotide sequence: TGCAGTGCTACCAGGGACCCCTACGAGCAGTACTTC.

This clonotype has more than one count but fewer than ten. J is TRBJ1-6 and V is TRBV6-1; 7 nucleotides line up with TRBD1. V lost 7 bases, J lost 7 bases, and 13 bases stayed unmatched. The CDR3 totals 16 residues. Looked up from germline, CDR1 is MNHNS and CDR2 is SASEGT. CDR3 protein: CASIGVRGQTNSPLHF. DNA of the CDR3: TGTGCCAGCATCGGTGTGAGGGGGCAGACGAATTCACCCCTCCACTTT.

The sample holds many counts of this clonotype. The V gene is TRBV4-3, the J gene TRBJ1-6, with D tentatively TRBD1 (5 bases). CDR3 length: 14 amino acids. The germline gives CDR1 LGHNA, CDR2 YSLEER. V dropped 4 bases and J dropped 7 bases, with 11 bases sitting between them. CDR3 bases: TGCGCCAGCAGCCCATCAGGGAACAATTCACCCCTCCACTTT. Translated, it gives CASSPSGNNSPLHF.

V usage is TRBV6-5 and J usage is TRBJ2-3; 7 nucleotides line up with TRBD2. Germline loops: CDR1 MNHEY, CDR2 SVGAGI. This CDR3 comprises 17 residues. V dropped 2 bases and J dropped 0; count of bases not matched to a gene: 8. CDR3 loop: CASSYGVGGDSTDTQYF. In DNA, the CDR3 is TGTGCCAGCAGTTACGGGGTGGGAGGGGACAGCACAGATACGCAGTATTTT.

The table lists this clonotype with many counts. The rearrangement joins TRBV7-2 to TRBJ1-3; D is possibly TRBD1 (5 bases). This CDR3 has 17 residues. Trimming cost V 1 base and J 3 bases, with 16 bases left between them. Germline CDR1 is SGHTA and CDR2 is FQGNSA. The CDR3 DNA sequence: TGTGCCAGCAGCTTAGAGGGCAGTCAGGGAGGTGGAAACACCATATATTTT. Encoded protein: CASSLEGSQGGGNTIYF.

This clonotype was recorded many times. The rearrangement joins TRBV5-6 to TRBJ1-4; a possible D gene is TRBD1 (5 bases). Germline CDR1 and CDR2: SGHDT and YYEEEE. The germline V and J ends were trimmed by 0 bases and 0 bases, with 15 bases remaining between them. The CDR3 is 18 residues long. The DNA for the CDR3 is TGTGCCAGCAGCTTGGGGACACTTATGGGGGCAACTAATGAAAAACTGTTTTTT. It translates to CASSLGTLMGATNEKLFF.

The CDR3 is CASSTRRTGLVGEPDTQYF. For the CDR3, the DNA is TGTGCCAGCAGCACCCGGAGGACAGGGCTGGTTGGTGAGCCAGATACGCAGTATTTT. The chain uses TRBV7-6 and TRBJ2-3; 8 bases agree with TRBD1. The CDR3 sequence is 19 residues long. V shed 5 bases, J shed 4 bases, and the junction held 20 bases outside the gene matches. Germline assignment: CDR1 SGHVS and CDR2 FNYEAQ.

This clonotype was recorded many times. V gene TRBV5-6 combines with J gene TRBJ1-2; D may be TRBD1 (5 bases). The V end lost 3 bases, the J end lost 1 base, and 19 bases lay between the germline ends. CDR1 and CDR2 from the germline V gene are SGHDT and YYEEEE. The CDR3 has 17 residues. The chain's CDR3 is CASSYLTAGTSNYGYTF. The DNA for the CDR3 is TGTGCCAGCAGCTATCTGACCGCCGGGACCAGTAACTATGGCTACACCTTC.